This entry is about one TCR beta chain. This specimen belongs to a study of blood T cell repertoires in COVID-19. Germline CDR1 SGHRS, CDR2 YFSETQ. The CDR3 has 12 residues. V was clipped by 6 bases and J by 4 bases, with 11 bases between them. Libraries were prepared by immunoSEQ multiplex PCR; TCRdb keeps only in-frame clonotypes and omits some of them. This repertoire shows 220,000 or so clones, roughly 84% found once; its top ten account for 3.6%. The receptor's source is a woman older than 75 with acute or convalescent COVID-19. V gene TRBV5-1 combines with J gene TRBJ2-7, with D perhaps matching TRBD2 (6 bases). The sequencing input was peripheral blood. The CDR3 here is CASKDGGYEQYF. As DNA, the CDR3 is TGCGCCAGCAAGGACGGGGGATACGAGCAGTACTTC.